By sample share, the clone carrying this TCR beta chain is medium-sized. Its matching antigen is unknown. Germline V gives CDR1 MNHEY, CDR2 SVGAGI. Trimming pared 1 base from V and 4 bases from J, leaving 11 bases between. The CDR3 spans 16 residues. These data belong to a study of Siglec-9 on CD8 T cells in melanoma. Findings of the study overall: An effector memory CD8+ subset marked by Siglec-9 reportedly appeared to gather in melanoma.

Repertoires were generated with immunoSEQ multiplex PCR, while TCRdb's copy carries only in-frame clones and drops some. Seen here are over 30,000 clones, 80% to 85% observed once, and the top ten hold around 1.8%. The chain has TRBV6-5 and TRBJ2-6; D remains unclear. What was sequenced was Siglec-9- CD8+ T cells sorted from blood. The sequence was collected from a human donor in good health. CDR3 nucleotide sequence: TGTGCCAGCAGTTACTTATGGACCACGGGGGCCAACGTCCTGACTTTC. This codes for CASSYLWTTGANVLTF.